This TCR beta chain originates from a study of tumor-infiltrating lymphocytes in oesophageal squamous cell carcinoma. This clonotype was detected only once. The V gene lost 7 bases and the J gene lost 13 bases, with 22 bases spanning the gap. Germline assignment: CDR1 SGHTA and CDR2 FQGTGA. The CDR3 is 13 amino acids. Using its own MiXCR run on the PCR reads, TCRdb lists one record per CDR3 protein. Here the sample spans roughly 16,000 distinct CDR3 sequences, around 50% being singletons. The sequenced material came from normal esophageal tissue next to the tumor. This chain uses TRBV7-3 with TRBJ2-5, with a possible D match to TRBD2 (5 bases). This TCR came from a female donor with esophageal squamous cell carcinoma. CDR3 in amino acids: CASKERNTGELYF. CDR3 nucleotides: TGTGCCAGCAAGGAGCGGAACACCGGGGAGCTGTACTTC.